This TCR beta chain originates from a study of T cells in Graves' hyperthyroidism and ophthalmopathy. Study-level background: The authors collected peripheral blood at initial diagnosis, before any treatment. Findings of the study overall: From stable hyperthyroidism, ophthalmopathy was set apart by a 13 V-J model.

Uncontrolled infection, other autoimmune disease, pregnancy or lactation disqualified patients from enrolment. As concerns this clonotype: What it recognizes is unknown.

Researchers amplified the TCR beta CDR3 regions from RNA transcripts. During a first-round RT-PCR of the TCR CDR3, the HTBI primer set was used. TCRdb processed the multiplex PCR reads anew with MiXCR; each CDR3 protein has one entry. The sample records roughly 500,000 distinct CDR3 sequences, about 16% being singletons. Germline assignment: CDR1 LGHNA and CDR2 YSLEER. This CDR3 has 17 amino acids. V was clipped by 0 bases and J by 4 bases; unmatched bases: 7. The material sequenced was blood. The J gene is TRBJ1-4, the V gene TRBV4-3; 8 bases are shared with TRBD1. The sequence came from a woman in her 30s with Graves' ophthalmopathy. The CDR3 loop is CASSQDGTGPINEKLFF. DNA of the CDR3: TGCGCCAGCAGCCAAGACGGGACAGGACCAATTAATGAAAAACTGTTTTTT.